This T cell receptor (beta chain) was observed in a study of long-term antiretroviral therapy in people with HIV. The CDR3 runs 16 residues. The germline CDR1 and CDR2 sequences are MNHNY and SVGAGI (reference sequence). The germline V and J ends were trimmed by 0 bases and 1 base, with 12 bases remaining between them. The authors ran the immunoSEQ assay, v3.0, at survey level. Profiled with immunoSEQ multiplex PCR; TCRdb holds only in-frame clones, not every one. The table lists around 20,000 clones, roughly 80% of them singletons. This clonotype originated in a woman in her late teens or twenties with HIV. The sequencing here drew on unsorted PBMCs, taken 0.6 years after starting antiretroviral therapy. This rearrangement joins TRBV6-6 to TRBJ2-5; maybe TRBD1 (5 bases). CDR3 residues: CASSYSLSTGQETQYF. Written as DNA, the CDR3 is TGTGCCAGCAGTTACTCATTGTCTACAGGCCAAGAGACCCAGTACTTC.